This T cell receptor beta chain was identified in a study of neurological immune-mediated disorders. The unsorted libraries had their origin in 2 million PBMCs stored at -80 C. TCRdb recomputed calls from the 5' RACE reads with MiXCR, one row per CDR3 protein. This table has 45,000 to 60,000 distinct CDR3 sequences, 2% to 3% appearing once. CDR3 length equals 12 residues. CDR1 and CDR2 (germline): WSHSY, SAAADI. V shed 7 bases and J shed 9 bases, with 16 bases lying between them. This clonotype was picked up many times. The material sequenced was PBMCs. V and J are TRBV10-2 and TRBJ2-7; D tentatively reads TRBD1 or TRBD2 (5 bases each). This clonotype was obtained from a man aged 45-65 years with multiple sclerosis. The DNA of the CDR3 is TGCGCCAGCACGGCGGGTCAGGGTGTGCAGTACTTC. This codes for CASTAGQGVQYF.